These 27 T cell receptor beta chains were sequenced from one sample in a study of blood T cell repertoires in COVID-19. This table comes from immunoSEQ multiplex PCR, and its TCRdb copy is limited to in-frame clones, with some not included. The sample yields roughly 100,000 clones, 87% seen once. Sequenced material: peripheral blood. Receptor source: a man in his forties or fifties in a cohort sampled during active COVID-19.

The V call is TRBV19, the J call TRBJ2-4, with D possibly matching TRBD2 (5 bases). V lost 4 bases to trimming and J lost 8 bases, with 12 bases between them. This CDR3 has 13 amino acids. Per the germline V gene, CDR1 is LNHDA and CDR2 is SQIVND (reference sequence). CDR3 nucleotide sequence: TGTGCCAGTAGTACTGCCCTCGGGGACATTCAGTACTTC. Encoded protein: CASSTALGDIQYF.

The chain carries TRBV19 and TRBJ2-1, with a tentative D call TRBD1 (6 bases). Germline loops: CDR1 LNHDA, CDR2 SQIVND (reference sequence). Trimming removed 5 bases at V and 7 bases at J, with 15 bases between. CDR3 length equals 14 residues. CDR3 coding DNA: TGTGCCAGTAGTGTGGCCGGGACACCTAATGAGCAGTTCTTC. This encodes CASSVAGTPNEQFF.

The V gene is TRBV7-8, the J gene TRBJ1-5, with D unclear. Germline V lookup: CDR1 SGHVS, CDR2 FQNEAQ. The length of the CDR3 is 18 residues. Deletions cut 1 base from V and 5 bases from J, with 21 bases between. The CDR3 coding sequence is TGTGCCAGCAGCTTAGTTACCGGTGGTGGACTGTTTTATCAGCCCCAGCATTTT. Protein product: CASSLVTGGGLFYQPQHF. Full variable domain (rest looked up from reference TRBV7-8 and TRBJ1-5): GAGVSQSPRYKVAKRGQDVALRCDPISGHVSLFWYQQALGQGPEFLTYFQNEAQLDKSGLPSDRFFAERPEGSVSTLKIQRTQQEDSAVYLCASSLVTGGGLFYQPQHFGDGTRLSIL.

The V gene is TRBV18, the J gene TRBJ2-1, with 11 bases matching TRBD2. The CDR3 contains 16 residues. The junction had 7 bases not matched to a gene; V was cut back by 6 bases and J by 3 bases. Germline V CDR1 and CDR2: KGHSH, LQKENI. CDR3 region: CASSQASGGIYNEQFF. In DNA form, the CDR3 reads TGTGCCAGCTCTCAAGCTAGCGGGGGGATCTACAATGAGCAGTTCTTC. Supplemented by reference TRBV18 and TRBJ2-1, the full variable domain reads NAGVMQNPRHLVRRRGQEARLRCSPMKGHSHVYWYRQLPEEGLKFMVYLQKENIIDESGMPKERFSAEFPKEGPSILRIQQVVRGDSAAYFCASSQASGGIYNEQFFGPGTRLTVL.

The CDR3 coding sequence is TGTGCCAGCAGTTCGGGGCGACTAGCGGGGGGGAAAGAGACCCAGTACTTC. Its translation: CASSSGRLAGGKETQYF. The V and J genes are TRBV6-2 or TRBV6-3 and TRBJ2-5; 14 nucleotides match TRBD2. The V segment lost 4 bases and the J segment 3 bases; nucleotides outside the gene matches: 7. The CDR3 sequence is 17 residues long. From germline, CDR1 is MNHEY and CDR2 SVGEGT.

The chain combines TRBV7-9 with TRBJ2-7; a weak D match, TRBD1 (5 bases). Trimming took 1 base from V and 2 from J, leaving 21 bases between them. The CDR3 is made up of 18 amino acids. The germline V gene encodes CDR1 SEHNR and CDR2 FQNEAQ (reference sequence). Written as DNA, the CDR3 is TGTGCCAGCAGCTTAGTTAAAGGTAAGACAGAATACCCCTACGAGCAGTACTTC. This gives the protein CASSLVKGKTEYPYEQYF.

V usage is TRBV29-1 and J usage is TRBJ2-5, with 14 bases that match TRBD2. The CDR3 is 14 amino acids. Germline V gene data show CDR1 as SQVTM and CDR2 as ANQGSEA. J gave up 7 bases and V 4 bases, and 5 bases lay outside the gene matches. Written as DNA, the CDR3 is TGCAGCGTTGGACTAGCGGGGGGGGCCGGGACCCAGTACTTC. This codes for CSVGLAGGAGTQYF.

The chain joins TRBV18 to TRBJ2-3, with no clear D. The CDR3 has 15 residues. Between the trimmed V and J ends, which lost 3 bases and 2 bases, there was a span of 12 bases. Germline-derived CDR1 and CDR2 are KGHSH and LQKENI. The CDR3 DNA follows: TGTGCCAGCTCACCGACGGCGGCGAACACAGATACGCAGTATTTT. Amino acid sequence: CASSPTAANTDTQYF.

V usage is TRBV9 and J usage is TRBJ2-2; TRBD2 matches at 7 bases. The V segment lost 0 bases and the J segment 4 bases; nucleotides outside the gene matches: 3. CDR1 SGDLS and CDR2 YYNGEE come from the germline V gene. This CDR3 region has 15 residues. In nucleotides, the CDR3 is TGTGCCAGCAGCGTAGCTAGCGGTTCCACCGGGGAGCTGTTTTTT. Translated, it gives CASSVASGSTGELFF. Filled out from reference TRBV9 and TRBJ2-2, the complete variable domain reads DSGVTQTPKHLITATGQRVTLRCSPRSGDLSVYWYQQSLDQGLQFLIQYYNGEERAKGNILERFSAQQFPDLHSELNLSSLELGDSALYFCASSVASGSTGELFFGEGSRLTVL.

This rearrangement joins TRBV27 to TRBJ2-7, with a tentative D call TRBD1 (5 bases). Trimming took off 11 bases at V and 7 bases at J, with 21 bases between the two ends. This CDR3 comprises 13 residues. Germline lookup yields CDR1 MNHEY and CDR2 SMNVEV (reference sequence). The CDR3 coding sequence is TGTGCCGTGACACGACAGACCTCCGGGGAGCAGTACGTC. Translated, it gives CAVTRQTSGEQYV.

This sequence joins TRBV6-5 and TRBJ1-6; TRBD1 matches 7 bases. The CDR3 length is 15 residues. V lost 6 bases and J lost 5; bases outside the gene matches: 7. CDR1 is MNHEY and CDR2 is SVGAGI in the germline V gene. CDR3 DNA sequence: TGTGCCAGCAGGGGACCCGGGACAGATAATTCACCCCTCCACTTT. Its translation: CASRGPGTDNSPLHF.

The chain uses TRBV6-5 and TRBJ2-1; TRBD2 matches at 9 bases. The J segment lost 3 bases and the V segment lost 3 bases, leaving 3 bases of the junction unmatched. Germline values: CDR1 MNHEY, CDR2 SVGAGI. The CDR3 is made up of 15 amino acids. CDR3 protein: CASSYAGGNYNEQFF. In nucleotides, the CDR3 is TGTGCCAGCAGTTATGCGGGGGGGAACTACAATGAGCAGTTCTTC.

This chain links TRBV4-1 with TRBJ2-5; 9 bases line up with TRBD2. V lost 3 bases, J lost 4 bases, and 9 bases stayed unmatched. This CDR3 contains 16 residues. In germline, CDR1 is MGHRA, CDR2 YSYEKL. CDR3 sequence (DNA): TGCGCCAGCAGCCAGGGGTGGCTAGCGGGGAGAGAGACCCAGTACTTC. It translates to CASSQGWLAGRETQYF.

The gene calls are TRBV9 and TRBJ2-7; 8 bases line up with TRBD1. Germline V lookup: CDR1 SGDLS, CDR2 YYNGEE. There are 15 residues in the CDR3. J lost 5 bases, V lost 3 bases, and 10 bases had no gene match. CDR3 sequence: CASSGRTGPGDEQYF. As DNA, the CDR3 is TGTGCCAGCAGCGGAAGGACAGGGCCTGGCGACGAGCAGTACTTC.

The chain carries TRBV7-6 and TRBJ1-1; unclear D gene. Germline V gives CDR1 SGHVS, CDR2 FNYEAQ. The CDR3 is 14 residues long. V lost 2 bases and J 3 bases, leaving 10 bases between the germline ends. CDR3 in DNA: TGTGCCAGCAGCTTAAGTATGAGGGACACTGAAGCTTTCTTT. Encoded protein: CASSLSMRDTEAFF.

V is TRBV6-5 and J is TRBJ1-6; D is undetermined. The germline CDR1 and CDR2 sequences are MNHEY and SVGAGI. This CDR3 region has 16 residues. V was pared by 0 bases and J by 0 bases, with 6 bases between. CDR3 bases: TGTGCCAGCAGTTACTCGGAGAGCTCCTATAATTCACCCCTCCACTTT. Translation gives CASSYSESSYNSPLHF.

The V gene is TRBV3-1 (or the pseudogene TRBV3-2), the J gene TRBJ2-3; a weak D match, TRBD2 (5 bases). Trimming left V 4 bases short and J 3 bases short, with 11 bases between. The CDR3 is 14 residues long. Germline CDR1 reads LGHDT; CDR2 reads YNNKEL (reference sequence). This CDR3 is CASSPGLATDTQYF. The CDR3 DNA reads TGTGCCAGCAGCCCCGGACTTGCTACAGATACGCAGTATTTT.

The J gene is TRBJ2-4, the V gene TRBV7-9; 11 bases align to TRBD1. The CDR3 is 16 amino acids. With V trimmed by 5 bases and J by 3 bases, 6 bases remained unmatched. Germline V gene sequence: CDR1 SEHNR, CDR2 FQNEAQ (reference sequence). The CDR3 is CASSLRGTGGKNIQYF. CDR3 coding DNA: TGTGCCAGCAGCCTTAGGGGGACAGGGGGCAAAAACATTCAGTACTTC.

The chain recombines TRBV19 with TRBJ1-2; the D is unclear. Per germline, CDR1 LNHDA and CDR2 SQIVND (reference sequence). The V end lost 10 bases, the J end lost 5 bases, and 11 bases lay between the germline ends. The CDR3 totals 11 residues. DNA of the CDR3: TGTGCCACGACGGACTTGTATGGCTACACCTTC. Amino acid sequence: CATTDLYGYTF.

The CDR3 protein is CATSTGDGELFF. The CDR3 DNA reads as TGTGCCACCAGCACAGGGGACGGGGAGCTGTTTTTT. The chain is built from TRBV15 and TRBJ2-2; a weak D match, TRBD1 (6 bases). This CDR3 contains 12 residues. The germline V gene has CDR1 LNHNV and CDR2 YYDKDF (reference sequence). V lost 4 bases and J 7 bases, leaving 7 bases between the germline ends.

CDR3 residues: CASSEAAGGGNQPQHF. DNA of the CDR3: TGTGCCAGCAGTGAAGCCGCAGGGGGCGGCAATCAGCCCCAGCATTTT. The chain carries TRBV6-1 and TRBJ1-5; 8 nucleotides match TRBD1. V dropped 0 bases and J dropped 2; count of bases not matched to a gene: 3. Looked up from germline, CDR1 is MNHNS and CDR2 is SASEGT. CDR3 length: 16 residues.

This rearrangement joins TRBV5-6 to TRBJ1-1, with 7 positions matching TRBD1. The CDR3 runs 13 residues. Per the germline V gene, CDR1 is SGHDT and CDR2 is YYEEEE. V was pared by 3 bases and J by 6 bases, with 5 bases of the junction left unmatched. The CDR3 bases are TGTGCCAGCAGCTCTGGACAGGTGGCTGAAGCTTTCTTT. Translation: CASSSGQVAEAFF.

This chain uses TRBV13 with TRBJ2-7, with D tentatively TRBD1 (5 bases). The germline CDR1 and CDR2 sequences are PRHDT and FYEKMQ (reference sequence). V was cut by 0 bases and J by 9 bases, with 9 bases left in between. The CDR3 runs 12 residues. The CDR3 nucleotides are TGTGCCAGCAGCTTAGGCCAGGGTCTGCAGTACGTC. It specifies CASSLGQGLQYV.

The chain has TRBV4-2 and TRBJ2-7; D is possibly TRBD1 (6 bases). This CDR3 has 16 residues. The ends were cut back, 1 base at V and 3 bases at J, with 16 bases in the middle. CDR1 LGHNA and CDR2 YNFKEQ come from the germline V gene. In nucleotides, the CDR3 is TGTGCCAGCAGCCAAGGCGAGGGGGACAACGACTACGAGCAGTACTTC. This gives the protein CASSQGEGDNDYEQYF.

The rearrangement joins TRBV18 to TRBJ1-1; no clear D gene. This CDR3 region has 15 residues. CDR1 and CDR2 from the germline V gene are KGHSH and LQKENI. V dropped 4 bases and J dropped 6 bases, with 18 bases sitting between them. In DNA, the CDR3 is TGTGCCAGCTCACAATACGGCGGGGAAGGCGCTGAAGCTTTCTTT. This codes for CASSQYGGEGAEAFF.

The V and J genes are TRBV20-1 and TRBJ2-2; maybe TRBD1 (5 bases). The CDR3 covers 15 residues. CDR1 and CDR2 from the germline V gene are DFQATT and SNEGSKA (reference sequence). V lost 3 bases and J 3 bases, leaving 14 bases between the germline ends. The CDR3 here is CSASLGRVDTGELFF. CDR3 bases: TGCAGTGCTAGTCTGGGCAGGGTCGACACCGGGGAGCTGTTTTTT.

This clone was observed a few times. V usage is TRBV7-8 and J usage is TRBJ1-5; D might be TRBD1 (5 bases). Trimming took off 5 bases at V and 11 bases at J, with 22 bases between the two ends. The CDR3 totals 15 residues. Germline-derived CDR1 and CDR2 are SGHVS and FQNEAQ. The CDR3 sequence is CASSPGTSSNHAQHF. CDR3 nucleotides: TGTGCCAGCAGCCCTGGGACTTCTAGCAATCATGCCCAGCATTTT.